The 10 T cell receptor beta chains below were found in one sample sequenced in a study of cytomegalovirus exposure and HLA in healthy donors. In the PCR, 60 Vbeta and 13 Jbeta primers were used. The protocol was immunoSEQ multiplex PCR, while the TCRdb copy is restricted to in-frame clones and leaves out a portion. Its table records around 60,000 clones. Sequencing used PBMCs. The receptors were sampled from a young man in good health and CMV-seropositive.

V usage is TRBV6-1 and J usage is TRBJ1-5, with D possibly TRBD1 on 6 matching bases. Germline V CDR1 and CDR2: MNHNS, SASEGT. The V end was cut by 6 bases, the J end by 4 bases, with 13 bases between. The CDR3 covers 14 residues. For the CDR3, the DNA is TGTGCCAGCAGGCGTTGGACAGATAATCAGCCCCAGCATTTT. It translates to CASRRWTDNQPQHF.

The CDR3 nucleotides are TGTGCCAGCAGCTTAGGCCTAGCGGGAGTCGAGCAGTACTTC. This sequence encodes CASSLGLAGVEQYF. The chain recombines TRBV7-2 with TRBJ2-5; 10 bases map to TRBD2. The better agreement between TRBJ2-7 and the DNA end casts doubt on the J call. The CDR3 spans 14 residues. Germline V CDR1 and CDR2: SGHTA, FQGNSA.

CDR3 in DNA: TGTGCCAGCAGCGCCATGGACACCTGGGGAGAAAAACTGTTTTTT. Amino acid sequence: CASSAMDTWGEKLFF. The chain recombines TRBV9 with TRBJ1-4; a possible D gene is TRBD1 (5 bases). V lost 3 bases and J lost 8, with 17 bases in between. Germline V gives CDR1 SGDLS, CDR2 YYNGEE. The CDR3 consists of 15 residues.

The CDR3 loop reads CASSPGLAGNEQYF. The CDR3 DNA sequence: TGTGCCAGCAGTCCGGGACTAGCGGGAAACGAGCAGTACTTC. The chain has TRBV5-8 and TRBJ2-7; 13 positions agree with TRBD2. Trimming cost V 5 bases and J 5 bases; bases outside gene matches: 4. The CDR3 covers 14 residues. Germline V gene sequence: CDR1 SGHTS, CDR2 YDEGEE.

The gene calls are TRBV9 and TRBJ2-5; TRBD2 might be the D (5 bases). V was pared by 1 base and J by 5 bases, with 12 bases between. The CDR3 extends over 14 amino acids. Looked up from germline, CDR1 is SGDLS and CDR2 is YYNGEE. The CDR3 sequence: CASSVTSGIETQYF. CDR3 sequence (DNA): TGTGCCAGCAGCGTAACTAGTGGGATTGAGACCCAGTACTTC.

V and J are TRBV11-3 and TRBJ2-5; the D gene is possibly TRBD1 (6 bases). This CDR3 contains 14 residues. Deletions cut 5 bases from V and 1 base from J, with 11 bases between. Germline V lookup: CDR1 SGHNT, CDR2 YENEEA. In nucleotides, the CDR3 is TGTGCCAGCAGCGAACAGGGCACCCAAGAGACCCAGTACTTC. Translated: CASSEQGTQETQYF.

The DNA for the CDR3 is TGTGCCAGCAGCCAAGACCCCAACGGGGGTACCTACGAGCAGTACTTC. This sequence encodes CASSQDPNGGTYEQYF. The genes are TRBV4-2 and TRBJ2-7, with D maybe TRBD2 (6 bases). Germline V gives CDR1 LGHNA, CDR2 YNFKEQ. V lost 0 bases and J lost 2, with 14 bases in between. This CDR3 spans 16 amino acids.

This sequence joins TRBV11-2 and TRBJ2-1, with D possibly TRBD2 on 6 matching bases. This CDR3 is 14 amino acids long. Per the germline V gene, CDR1 is SGHAT and CDR2 is FQNNGV. V lost 8 bases, J lost 6 bases, and 17 bases lay in between. CDR3 residues: CASAWGESSNEQFF. CDR3 coding DNA: TGTGCCAGCGCCTGGGGGGAGAGTAGCAATGAGCAGTTCTTC.

Measured by frequency, this clone is medium-sized (0.01 to 0.1%). This chain uses TRBV7-9 with TRBJ1-3; weak D call: TRBD1 (5 bases). Trimming cost V 5 bases and J 0 bases, with 11 bases left between them. The CDR3 has 15 residues. Germline V CDR1 and CDR2: SEHNR, FQNEAQ (reference sequence). The CDR3 protein is CASSTDRVSGNTIYF. DNA of the CDR3: TGTGCCAGCAGCACTGACAGAGTCTCTGGAAACACCATATATTTT.

The genes are TRBV19 and TRBJ1-2; perhaps TRBD1 as D (5 bases). Germline-derived CDR1 and CDR2 are LNHDA and SQIVND (reference sequence). The CDR3 runs 12 residues. V was pared by 11 bases and J by 4 bases, with 14 bases between. The CDR3 region has the DNA TGTGCCGGCTTGGGGGGAGGCTATGGCTACACCTTC. Translation gives CAGLGGGYGYTF.